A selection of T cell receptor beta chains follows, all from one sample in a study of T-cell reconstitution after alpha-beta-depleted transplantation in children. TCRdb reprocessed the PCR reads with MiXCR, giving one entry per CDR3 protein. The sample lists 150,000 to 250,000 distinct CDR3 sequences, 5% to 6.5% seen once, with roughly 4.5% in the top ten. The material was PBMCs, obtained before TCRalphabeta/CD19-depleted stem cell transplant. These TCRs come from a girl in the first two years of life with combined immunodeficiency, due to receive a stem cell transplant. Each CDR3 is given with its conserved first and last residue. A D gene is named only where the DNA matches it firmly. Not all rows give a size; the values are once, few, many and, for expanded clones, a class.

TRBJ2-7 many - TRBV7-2 CASAGPSGVLSYEQYF
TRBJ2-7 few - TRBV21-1 CASSKVLAGDFCSYEQYF
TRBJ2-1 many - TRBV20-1 CSARARTLNEQFF
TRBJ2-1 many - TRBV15 CATSRGVDSYNEQFF
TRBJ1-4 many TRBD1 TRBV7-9 CASSPRTGKGEKLFF
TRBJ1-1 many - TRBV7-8 CASSSQGMMNTEAFF
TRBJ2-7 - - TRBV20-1 CSARRALKYEQYF
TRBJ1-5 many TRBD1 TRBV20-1 CSAHWTGGGSQPQHF
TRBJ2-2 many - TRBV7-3 CASSLTGMGTGELFF
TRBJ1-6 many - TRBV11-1 CASSSGTENNSPLHF
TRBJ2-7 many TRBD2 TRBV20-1 CSARGVAGAPYEQYF
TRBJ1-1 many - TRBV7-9 CASSLAIGDTEAFF
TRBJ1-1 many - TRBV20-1 CSARDPNTEAFF
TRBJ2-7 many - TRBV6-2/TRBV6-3 CASSIAGPQYEQYF
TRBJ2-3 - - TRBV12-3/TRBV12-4 CASSAFSGGPTDTQYF
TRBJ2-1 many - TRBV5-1 CASSIVEGAGNEQFF
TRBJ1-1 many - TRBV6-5 CASSFRVGQALHTEAFF
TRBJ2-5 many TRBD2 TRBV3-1 CASSWRESQETQYF
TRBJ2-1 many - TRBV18 CASSPNRGNEQFF
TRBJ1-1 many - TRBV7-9 CASSKTRGANTEAFF
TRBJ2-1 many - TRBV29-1 CSVGTTRDGEQFF
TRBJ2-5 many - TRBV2 CASTEEGGPQETQYF
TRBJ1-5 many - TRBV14 CASSQERDQPQHF
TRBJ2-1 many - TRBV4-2 CASSQDREAPYNEQFF
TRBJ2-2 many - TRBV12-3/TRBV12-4 CASTRLGNTGELFF
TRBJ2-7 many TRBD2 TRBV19 CASSNGGGSYEQYF
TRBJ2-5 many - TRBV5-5 CASSLYIGRETQYF
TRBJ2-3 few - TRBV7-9 CASSPIEGPFTDTQYF
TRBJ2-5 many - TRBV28 CASSFYRAQETQYF
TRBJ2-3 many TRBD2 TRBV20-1 CSAREIAGVTDTQYF
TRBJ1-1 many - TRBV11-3 CASSFTGLGSEAFF
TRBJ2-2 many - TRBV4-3 CASSQLSAVRRDGELFF
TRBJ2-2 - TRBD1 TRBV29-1 CSAPTRTGGFRGAVF
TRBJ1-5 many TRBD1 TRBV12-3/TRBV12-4 CASSGTGVISNQPQHF
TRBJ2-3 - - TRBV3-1 CASSQGVVWGTDTQYF
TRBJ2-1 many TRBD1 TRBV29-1 CSVEPDRGNEQFF
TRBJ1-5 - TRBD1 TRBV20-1 CSASPRTGYQSPRSQHF
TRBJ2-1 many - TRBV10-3 CATEGQGTSGRSYNEQFF
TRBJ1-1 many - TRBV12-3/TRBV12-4 CASSPGHEAFF
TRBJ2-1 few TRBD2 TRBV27 CASRLALAGGRNEQFF
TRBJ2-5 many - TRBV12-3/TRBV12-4 CASRFLGLETQYF
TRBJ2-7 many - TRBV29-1 CSVEGISYEQYF
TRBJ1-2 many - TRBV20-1 CSALYRLNGYTF
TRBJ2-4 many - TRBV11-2 CASSMVAKNIQYF
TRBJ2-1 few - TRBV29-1 CSVEDLGGGLPYNEQFF
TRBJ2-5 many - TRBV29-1 CSVEWTWVYQETQYF
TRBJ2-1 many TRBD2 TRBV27 CASSLTPWTSGSSYNEQFF